Below, 19 T cell receptor beta chains from the same sample are listed, as sequenced in a study of shared clonotypes between healthy human individuals (dated by TCRdb to 2018 to 2020). To prepare the library, the immunoSEQ multiplex PCR assay was applied. In its TCRdb copy, this immuneACCESS table keeps in-frame sequences only and misses some clones. Where compared with another copy, unresolved V genes explain less than half of these, and the others have no known cause. The sample profile shows around 2.5 million clones; 90% to 95% of them were found once. Around 0.37% of the sample lies in the top ten. Source material: naive CD4+ T cells from PBMCs. This sample's cell subset or site label indicates: CD45RA+ positively selected. These receptor sequences come from a man younger than 30 in good health. Some clones in this sample may be carry-over from other donors' samples.

The rearrangement uses TRBV18 and TRBJ2-7; D is possibly TRBD2 (5 bases). Germline V gene lookup returns CDR1 KGHSH and CDR2 LQKENI. V was cut by 5 bases and J by 2 bases, with 22 bases left in between. This CDR3 region has 17 residues. CDR3 sequence (DNA): TGTGCCAGCTCATTGACCCTCGGGGTAAAACCTCCCTACGAGCAGTACTTC. Encoded protein: CASSLTLGVKPPYEQYF.

V is TRBV20-1 and J is TRBJ2-1; D is undetermined. The CDR3 has 11 residues. Germline V gene lookup returns CDR1 DFQATT and CDR2 SNEGSKA (reference sequence). V was clipped by 3 bases and J by 8 bases, with 8 bases between them. The CDR3 DNA reads as TGCAGTGCTAGCGAATGGGATGAGCAGTTCTTC. Translation: CSASEWDEQFF.

This clone was seen only once. V gene TRBV5-4 combines with J gene TRBJ2-3, with D perhaps assigned TRBD1 or TRBD2 (6 bases each). The V and J ends lost 3 bases and 3 bases respectively, with 14 bases between them. The CDR3 length is 15 residues. Germline CDR1 is SGHNT and CDR2 is YYREEE (reference sequence). The CDR3 protein is CASSSMGGRTDTQYF. CDR3 DNA: TGTGCCAGCAGCTCTATGGGGGGCAGGACAGATACGCAGTATTTT.

The chain employs TRBV7-8 and TRBJ1-6; 9 bases line up with TRBD1. The J segment lost 7 bases and the V segment lost 3 bases, leaving 1 base of the junction unmatched. The CDR3 sequence is 14 residues long. CDR1 SGHVS and CDR2 FQNEAQ come from the germline V gene. DNA of the CDR3: TGTGCCAGCAGCTTTGGACAGGGGAATTCACCCCTCCACTTT. This encodes CASSFGQGNSPLHF.

The chain combines TRBV10-1 with TRBJ2-7; 7 positions match TRBD2. The ends lost 0 bases at V and 2 bases at J; junction bases unmatched: 4. Germline V gene lookup returns CDR1 WNHNN and CDR2 SYGVQD (reference sequence). The CDR3 contains 15 residues. The CDR3 coding sequence is TGCGCCAGCAGTGAGTCGGTGGGGGGGACCTACGAGCAGTACTTC. Translating it yields CASSESVGGTYEQYF.

The chain carries TRBV19 and TRBJ1-5; D unresolved. V was pared by 5 bases and J by 2 bases, with 10 bases between. CDR1 is LNHDA and CDR2 is SQIVND in the germline V gene (reference sequence). There are 14 residues in the CDR3. CDR3 nucleotides: TGTGCCAGTAGTTCCGCAGGAGGCAATCAGCCCCAGCATTTT. Translating gives CASSSAGGNQPQHF.

J is TRBJ2-3 and V is TRBV28, with 13 nucleotides matching TRBD2. With V trimmed by 7 bases and J by 5 bases, 6 bases remained unmatched. Germline CDR1 is MDHEN and CDR2 is SYDVKM. The length of the CDR3 is 15 residues. The CDR3 bases are TGTGCCAGCACAACTAGCGGGAGGGTGGGAGATACGCAGTATTTT. Amino acid sequence: CASTTSGRVGDTQYF. The whole variable domain, filled in from reference TRBV28 and TRBJ2-3, reads DVKVTQSSRYLVKRTGEKVFLECVQDMDHENMFWYRQDPGLGLRLIYFSYDVKMKEKGDIPEGYSVSREKKERFSLILESASTNQTSMYLCASTTSGRVGDTQYFGPGTRLTVL.

With regard to this clone: Other nucleotide sequences from this sample produce the same CDR3. The chain couples TRBV2 to TRBJ2-1; D is unclear. Germline-derived CDR1 and CDR2 are SNHLY and FYNNEI. Trimming removed 8 bases from V and 4 bases from J, with 6 bases in between. The CDR3 consists of 11 residues. The CDR3 reads CASSVYNEQFF. The CDR3 DNA reads TGTGCCAGCTCCGTTTACAATGAGCAGTTCTTC. Using reference TRBV2 and TRBJ2-1 for the parts outside the CDR3, the full variable domain is EPEVTQTPSHQVTQMGQEVILRCVPISNHLYFYWYRQILGQKVEFLVSFYNNEISEKSEIFDDQFSVERPDGSNFTLKIRSTKLEDSAMYFCASSVYNEQFFGPGTRLTVL.

With regard to this clone: Additional DNA sequences in this sample encode the identical CDR3. V gene TRBV19 combines with J gene TRBJ1-2; 9 bases align to TRBD1. Germline V gives CDR1 LNHDA, CDR2 SQIVND (reference sequence). CDR3 length: 16 amino acids. J lost 2 bases, V lost 3 bases, and 7 bases had no gene match. The CDR3 region has the DNA TGTGCCAGTAGTATTAGCCCACAGGGGGCAAACTATGGCTACACCTTC. Translation gives CASSISPQGANYGYTF.

This chain uses TRBV7-2 with TRBJ2-7; tentative D call: TRBD1 (6 bases). The CDR3 is 13 amino acids. Germline CDR1 and CDR2: SGHTA and FQGNSA. Trimming removed 6 bases from V and 3 bases from J, with 12 bases in between. CDR3 in amino acids: CASSLTTGYEQYF. Here the CDR3 DNA reads TGTGCCAGCAGTCTTACGACAGGCTACGAGCAGTACTTC.

This clone was counted once. V gene TRBV5-6 combines with J gene TRBJ1-2; D not certain. The CDR3 totals 16 residues. V lost 4 bases and J lost 0, with 16 bases in between. Germline V gene sequence: CDR1 SGHDT, CDR2 YYEEEE. The CDR3 nucleotides read TGTGCCAGCAGCCCCGGAGGTATAGGAGCTAACTATGGCTACACCTTC. Translation gives CASSPGGIGANYGYTF.

The chain carries TRBV25-1 and TRBJ1-2; D is undetermined. The CDR3 runs to 11 residues. The V gene's germline CDR1 is MGHDK and CDR2 SYGVNS. The V gene lost 1 base and the J gene lost 4 bases, with 1 base spanning the gap. The chain's CDR3 is CASSEFYGYTF. The CDR3 coding sequence is TGTGCCAGCAGTGAATTCTATGGCTACACCTTC.

This clone was seen a single time. The chain joins TRBV25-1 to TRBJ1-1; the D is unclear. The ends were cut back, 3 bases at V and 7 bases at J, with 9 bases in the middle. The germline V gene encodes CDR1 MGHDK and CDR2 SYGVNS. This CDR3 region has 12 residues. The CDR3 loop reads CASSDTPFEAFF. Here the CDR3 DNA reads TGTGCCAGCAGTGACACCCCCTTTGAAGCTTTCTTT. The full variable domain, rest sourced from reference TRBV25-1 and TRBJ1-1, is EADIYQTPRYLVIGTGKKITLECSQTMGHDKMYWYQQDPGMELHLIHYSYGVNSTEKGDLSSESTVSRIRTEHFPLTLESARPSHTSQYLCASSDTPFEAFFGQGTRLTVV.

V and J are TRBV7-2 and TRBJ2-7; the D gene is possibly TRBD1 (5 bases). Germline V gene sequence: CDR1 SGHTA, CDR2 FQGNSA. This CDR3 region has 12 residues. V was trimmed by 3 bases and J by 7 bases, leaving 10 bases between them. The CDR3 spells CASSLLGAEQYF. The CDR3 nucleotides are TGTGCCAGCAGCTTGCTAGGGGCGGAGCAGTACTTC.

In DNA form, the CDR3 reads TGTGCCAGCAGCTTACTCGGCGCAGGGGGCTATGGCTACACCTTC. Encoded protein: CASSLLGAGGYGYTF. This sequence joins TRBV11-1 and TRBJ1-2; 7 bases align to TRBD1. The V and J ends lost 2 bases and 4 bases, in that order; junction bases with no gene match: 7. The CDR3 is made up of 15 amino acids. Looked up from germline, CDR1 is SGHAT and CDR2 is FQDESV (reference sequence).

The count of this clone is one. The chain is built from TRBV7-3 and TRBJ2-1; D may correspond to TRBD1 or TRBD2 (6 bases each). The V and J ends lost 1 base and 0 bases respectively, with 13 bases between them. This CDR3 spans 17 amino acids. Germline V gene lookup returns CDR1 SGHTA and CDR2 FQGTGA. CDR3: CASSLRRGTSSYNEQFF. The CDR3, as DNA: TGTGCCAGCAGCTTAAGGAGGGGGACCAGCTCCTACAATGAGCAGTTCTTC. The full variable domain, completed using reference TRBV7-3 and TRBJ2-1, is GAGVSQTPSNKVTEKGKYVELRCDPISGHTALYWYRQSLGQGPEFLIYFQGTGAADDSGLPNDRFFAVRPEGSVSTLKIQRTERGDSAVYLCASSLRRGTSSYNEQFFGPGTRLTVL.

The CDR3 loop is CASSYRTGLESSYEQYF. CDR3 DNA: TGCGCCAGCAGCTACCGCACGGGACTCGAAAGCTCCTACGAGCAGTACTTC. This chain uses TRBV5-1 with TRBJ2-7, with a weak D call TRBD2 (6 bases). The germline CDR1 and CDR2 sequences are SGHRS and YFSETQ. CDR3 length equals 17 residues. Trimming took off 3 bases at V and 0 bases at J, with 19 bases between the two ends. Variable domain in full (rest from reference TRBV5-1 and TRBJ2-7): KAGVTQTPRYLIKTRGQQVTLSCSPISGHRSVSWYQQTPGQGLQFLFEYFSETQRNKGNFPGRFSGRQFSNSRSEMNVSTLELGDSALYLCASSYRTGLESSYEQYFGPGTRLTVT.

The J gene is TRBJ2-2, the V gene TRBV7-9; D is unclear. V was pared by 5 bases and J by 0 bases, with 10 bases between. CDR1 is SEHNR and CDR2 is FQNEAQ in the germline V gene (reference sequence). The CDR3 is 15 amino acids. CDR3 DNA: TGTGCCAGCAGCCTGAAGCTTCCGAACACCGGGGAGCTGTTTTTT. Its protein product is CASSLKLPNTGELFF.

The chain recombines TRBV7-2 with TRBJ2-7; 10 bases are a match to TRBD1. There are 17 residues in the CDR3. The V gene's germline CDR1 is SGHTA and CDR2 FQGNSA. The ends lost 5 bases at V and 5 bases at J; junction bases unmatched: 15. The CDR3 sequence is CASSARLLRDRGNEQYF. The CDR3 DNA reads as TGTGCCAGCAGCGCTCGCCTTCTCCGGGACAGGGGCAACGAGCAGTACTTC.